The next 21 T cell receptor beta chains were all read from a single sample in a study of T-cell memory formation after mild COVID-19. MiXCR, run by TCRdb on the 5' RACE reads, gives a single entry per CDR3 protein. This table has about 240,000 distinct CDR3 sequences, approximately 10% appearing once. The sequencing input was PBMCs or a T cell subset sorted from them (not recorded which). The receptors here all came from a man between 18 and 29 years old who had mild COVID-19 (a few samples of this study predate the infection). Cell type and time point are not known.

This clonotype was counted ten times or more. The V gene is TRBV10-3, the J gene TRBJ2-3; TRBD1 matches 7 bases. Germline V gives CDR1 ENHRY, CDR2 SYGVKD. The CDR3 runs 12 residues. V was clipped by 5 bases and J by 6 bases; unmatched bases: 2. The CDR3 bases are TGTGCCATCAGTAGGGGGCGGGATACGCAGTATTTT. Translated: CAISRGRDTQYF.

A few counts support this clonotype. The chain is built from TRBV6-4 and TRBJ2-1; TRBD1 matches 7 bases. CDR1 MRHNA and CDR2 SNTAGT come from the germline V gene. CDR3 size: 12 residues. Trimming at V came to 6 bases and at J to 8 bases, leaving 4 bases not matched to a gene. The chain's CDR3 is CASSNRGDEQFF. The CDR3 coding sequence is TGTGCCAGCAGCAACAGGGGAGATGAGCAGTTCTTC.

This clonotype has more than one count but fewer than ten. The chain links TRBV5-1 to TRBJ1-1, with unresolved D. Germline values: CDR1 SGHRS, CDR2 YFSETQ. The CDR3 totals 12 residues. V shed 7 bases and J shed 3 bases, with 10 bases lying between them. The chain's CDR3 is CASRADYTEAFF. CDR3 coding DNA: TGCGCCAGCCGGGCAGACTACACTGAAGCTTTCTTT.

As DNA, the CDR3 is TGCAGTGCTAATGGACAGGGGGCTGGAAACACCATATATTTT. This encodes CSANGQGAGNTIYF. The genes are TRBV20-1 and TRBJ1-3; TRBD1 matches 10 bases. Losses at the gene ends were 4 bases for V and 2 bases for J; bases not matched to a gene: 2. Germline V lookup: CDR1 DFQATT, CDR2 SNEGSKA (reference sequence). The CDR3 is 14 residues long.

The chain has TRBV30 and TRBJ1-6; possible D gene TRBD1, 5 bases. Germline V gene lookup returns CDR1 GTSNPN and CDR2 SVGIG (reference sequence). The CDR3 is 15 residues long. V dropped 0 bases and J dropped 8 bases, with 14 bases sitting between them. CDR3 region: CAWSVWGGPHSPLHF. The CDR3 region has the DNA TGTGCCTGGAGTGTATGGGGGGGACCCCATTCACCCCTCCACTTT.

A note on this clonotype: Being one base from a much bigger clone, this may be a read error. The chain carries TRBV7-9 and TRBJ2-3, with 8 bases lining up with TRBD2. The CDR3 length is 15 residues. CDR1 is SEHNR and CDR2 is FQNEAQ in the germline V gene (reference sequence). CDR3 protein: CAGSAGTSITDTQYF. CDR3 nucleotides: TGTGCCGGCAGCGCCGGGACTAGTATCACAGATACGCAGTATTTT.

The rearrangement uses TRBV20-1 and TRBJ2-7; TRBD2 aligns across 14 bases. The trim removed 5 bases at V and 1 base at J, leaving 7 bases unmatched. The V gene's germline CDR1 is DFQATT and CDR2 SNEGSKA (reference sequence). This CDR3 contains 16 residues. DNA for the CDR3: TGCAGTGCTGGGACTAGCGGGAGAGGGGGATCCTACGAGCAGTACTTC. Protein: CSAGTSGRGGSYEQYF.

The genes are TRBV19 and TRBJ2-3, with 9 positions matching TRBD2. The CDR3 spans 15 residues. The germline V gene encodes CDR1 LNHDA and CDR2 SQIVND (reference sequence). V shed 7 bases and J 0 bases; nucleotides not matched to a gene: 5. CDR3 in DNA: TGTGCCAGTAATCTAGCGGGGATAAGCACAGATACGCAGTATTTT. As protein: CASNLAGISTDTQYF.

The table lists this clonotype with many counts. V usage is TRBV5-1 and J usage is TRBJ2-5, with TRBD1 identical over 8 bases. Trimming removed 0 bases from V and 2 bases from J; junction bases left unmatched: 3. Germline assignment: CDR1 SGHRS and CDR2 YFSETQ. The CDR3 covers 15 residues. The CDR3 coding sequence is TGCGCCAGCAGCTTGGAGTACAGGGGGCAAGAGACCCAGTACTTC. This sequence encodes CASSLEYRGQETQYF.

The chain recombines TRBV5-1 with TRBJ2-1; TRBD1 matches at 7 bases. The CDR3 loop spans 16 amino acids. Germline V lookup: CDR1 SGHRS, CDR2 YFSETQ. V was pared by 3 bases and J by 0 bases, with 6 bases of the junction left unmatched. The CDR3 loop is CASSSDRASSYNEQFF. DNA for the CDR3: TGCGCCAGCAGCTCAGACAGGGCCAGCTCCTACAATGAGCAGTTCTTC.

V is TRBV20-1 and J is TRBJ2-1, with no clear D. The CDR3 runs 11 residues. CDR1 is DFQATT, CDR2 SNEGSKA, per germline (reference sequence). Trimming pared 2 bases from V and 5 bases from J, leaving 4 bases between. The CDR3 nucleotides are TGCAGTGCTAGAAGGGACAATGAGCAGTTCTTC. It translates to CSARRDNEQFF.

This clonotype has ten or more counts. The chain joins TRBV5-1 to TRBJ2-5; D possibly corresponds to TRBD1 (7 bases). Trimming left V 4 bases short and J 5 bases short, with 18 bases between. Germline CDR1 SGHRS, CDR2 YFSETQ. The CDR3 runs to 15 residues. CDR3 in amino acids: CASSPQGGEDETQYF. CDR3 DNA: TGCGCCAGCAGCCCTCAGGGGGGAGAAGACGAGACCCAGTACTTC.

This clonotype was observed a handful of times. Germline and junction disagree at one end, which may indicate a read error. The chain joins TRBV7-9 to TRBJ1-1; possibly TRBD1 for D (6 bases). This CDR3 has 13 residues. Germline values: CDR1 SEHNR, CDR2 FQNEAQ (reference sequence). CDR3 loop: CASSRGTTPSDAF. CDR3 nucleotides: TGTGCCAGCAGCCGTGGGACAACACCAAGTGATGCCTTT.

The chain joins TRBV7-9 to TRBJ1-1; perhaps TRBD1 as D (6 bases). Germline CDR1 and CDR2: SEHNR and FQNEAQ (reference sequence). The germline V and J ends were trimmed by 8 bases and 8 bases, with 12 bases remaining between them. This CDR3 is 11 amino acids long. CDR3 sequence: CASALGTEAFF. The CDR3 coding sequence is TGTGCCAGCGCATTAGGGACAGAAGCTTTCTTT.

The gene calls are TRBV12-3 or TRBV12-4 and TRBJ2-3; D call uncertain. The CDR3 spans 13 residues. Trimming cost V 6 bases and J 4 bases, with 11 bases left between them. CDR3 DNA: TGTGCCAGCAGCGGATTCGCCCCAGATACGCAGTATTTT. This gives the protein CASSGFAPDTQYF.

This clonotype was found many times. The CDR3 DNA reads as TGTGCCAGCAGCTTCGAGAGTAGCACAGATACGCAGTATTTT. It codes for CASSFESSTDTQYF. The V call is TRBV7-9, the J call TRBJ2-3; D is unclear. This CDR3 comprises 14 residues. Trimming took off 3 bases at V and 0 bases at J, with 7 bases between the two ends. In germline, CDR1 is SEHNR, CDR2 FQNEAQ (reference sequence).

This chain joins TRBV5-4 and TRBJ2-3; D gene unclear. CDR1 is SGHNT and CDR2 is YYREEE in the germline V gene (reference sequence). V was shortened by 0 bases and J by 5 bases, with 10 bases between the two germline ends. The CDR3 length is 14 residues. DNA of the CDR3: TGTGCCAGCAGCTTGGGGTCCTCGGGAGATACGCAGTATTTT. This translates into CASSLGSSGDTQYF.

This rearrangement joins TRBV4-3 to TRBJ2-1; tentatively, D is TRBD1 or TRBD2 (6 bases each). From germline, CDR1 is LGHNA and CDR2 YSLEER. The ends were cut back, 2 bases at V and 8 bases at J, with 13 bases in the middle. The CDR3 extends over 14 amino acids. This CDR3 is CASSQRDGGHEQFF. The CDR3 DNA reads as TGCGCCAGCAGCCAACGGGACGGGGGCCATGAGCAGTTCTTC.

V usage is TRBV7-9 and J usage is TRBJ1-3, with 7 bases identical to TRBD1. J was trimmed by 0 bases and V by 4 bases; bases with no gene match: 9. Germline lookup yields CDR1 SEHNR and CDR2 FQNEAQ (reference sequence). The CDR3 loop spans 17 amino acids. CDR3 DNA: TGTGCCAGCAGCTCCCCCGCAGGGGGGAACTCTGGAAACACCATATATTTT. Its translation: CASSSPAGGNSGNTIYF.

The chain uses TRBV5-1 and TRBJ2-3; 8 bases are a match to TRBD1. The V and J ends lost 4 bases and 6 bases, in that order; junction bases with no gene match: 4. CDR3 size: 13 residues. Germline V gene sequence: CDR1 SGHRS, CDR2 YFSETQ. For the CDR3, the DNA is TGCGCCAGCAGCGTCGACAGGGGCGATACGCAGTATTTT. Its protein is CASSVDRGDTQYF.

This chain links TRBV12-3 or TRBV12-4 with TRBJ2-7; possible D gene TRBD2, 5 bases. The ends were cut back, 4 bases at V and 0 bases at J, with 7 bases in the middle. The CDR3 contains 13 residues. The CDR3 sequence is CASSSGFSYEQYF. CDR3 bases: TGTGCCAGCAGTTCGGGGTTCTCCTACGAGCAGTACTTC.